Below, 25 T cell receptor beta chains from the same sample are listed, as sequenced in a study of cytomegalovirus exposure and HLA in healthy donors (dated by TCRdb to 2017 to 2019). The library was generated by the immunoSEQ multiplex PCR assay. For the multiplex PCR, a mixture combining 60 forward primers for TCR Vbeta segments and 13 reverse primers for TCR Jbeta segments was used. TCRdb took over this immuneACCESS table, retaining in-frame rearrangements with V and J assigned. Such tables are incomplete; in checked studies, under half of the missing clones stem from an unresolved V gene, and the remainder is unexplained. The sample yields around 150,000 clones; over 60% were counted once. The ten largest account for around 0.89% of the sample. The sequenced material came from PBMCs. These receptors all come from a woman aged 45-65 years in good health and CMV-seropositive.

The V and J genes are TRBV28 and TRBJ2-4; 11 positions agree with TRBD2. Trimming took 2 bases from V and 6 from J; bases not matched to a gene: 3. CDR1 and CDR2 (germline): MDHEN, SYDVKM. This CDR3 region has 15 residues. This CDR3 is CASSLGLAGGNIQYF. The CDR3 DNA reads as TGTGCCAGCAGTTTAGGTCTAGCGGGGGGAAACATTCAGTACTTC.

V is TRBV7-2 and J is TRBJ2-3; 8 bases are a match to TRBD2. V gave up 1 base and J gave up 8 bases; unmatched junction bases: 5. The CDR3 is made up of 14 amino acids. In germline, CDR1 is SGHTA, CDR2 FQGNSA. CDR3 protein: CASSLGSGVGTQYF. The CDR3 DNA follows: TGTGCCAGCAGCTTAGGTAGCGGGGTGGGTACGCAGTATTTT.

This chain connects TRBV5-1 to TRBJ1-1; D gene unclear. The CDR3 length is 14 residues. Trimming pared 0 bases from V and 1 base from J, leaving 7 bases between. The germline V gene has CDR1 SGHRS and CDR2 YFSETQ. The CDR3, as DNA: TGCGCCAGCAGCTTGGAGTCCAGGAACACTGAAGCTTTCTTT. Protein product: CASSLESRNTEAFF.

The J gene is TRBJ1-1, the V gene TRBV5-4; D is ambiguous. V lost 4 bases and J lost 4, with 17 bases in between. This CDR3 contains 15 residues. The germline CDR1 and CDR2 sequences are SGHNT and YYREEE (reference sequence). The CDR3 loop is CASSRGGRDGTEAFF. The CDR3 nucleotides read TGTGCCAGCAGCCGGGGTGGGAGAGATGGCACTGAAGCTTTCTTT.

V usage is TRBV7-9 and J usage is TRBJ2-7; D gene uncertain. CDR1 is SEHNR and CDR2 is FQNEAQ in the germline V gene (reference sequence). This CDR3 comprises 13 residues. The V and J ends lost 4 bases and 7 bases respectively, with 14 bases between them. The CDR3 loop is CASSSFGAAEQYF. Written as DNA, the CDR3 is TGTGCCAGCAGCTCCTTCGGTGCGGCGGAGCAGTACTTC.

The V call is TRBV7-2, the J call TRBJ2-2; maybe TRBD1 (5 bases). V shed 4 bases and J shed 4 bases, with 7 bases lying between them. The CDR3 sequence is 13 residues long. Germline V CDR1 and CDR2: SGHTA, FQGNSA. The DNA for the CDR3 is TGTGCCAGCAGCTCGACAGCCACCGGGGAGCTGTTTTTT. It codes for CASSSTATGELFF.

This clone was observed a single time. V is TRBV19 and J is TRBJ1-1; possible D gene TRBD1, 6 bases. Trimming removed 4 bases from V and 6 bases from J, with 15 bases in between. The CDR3 runs to 14 residues. In germline, CDR1 is LNHDA, CDR2 SQIVND (reference sequence). The CDR3 nucleotides are TGTGCCAGTAGTACACAGGGTATTTTTTCTGAAGCTTTCTTT. Its translation: CASSTQGIFSEAFF.

The V call is TRBV2, the J call TRBJ2-1; weak D call: TRBD1 (6 bases). The CDR3 totals 14 residues. V was pared by 5 bases and J by 2 bases, with 10 bases between. From germline, CDR1 is SNHLY and CDR2 FYNNEI. CDR3 DNA sequence: TGTGCCAGCAGTTCACGGACAGCCTACAATGAGCAGTTCTTC. It encodes CASSSRTAYNEQFF.

The chain couples TRBV2 to TRBJ1-5; D may be TRBD1 (6 bases). This CDR3 has 13 amino acids. Germline lookup yields CDR1 SNHLY and CDR2 FYNNEI. Trimming removed 9 bases at V and 0 bases at J, with 9 bases between. The CDR3 coding sequence is TGTGCCAGTAGGGGGAATAGCAATCAGCCCCAGCATTTT. It translates to CASRGNSNQPQHF.

This CDR3 is CASSLKLTSGHYYEQYF. DNA of the CDR3: TGTGCCAGCAGCTTAAAGTTGACTAGCGGACACTACTACGAGCAGTACTTC. The chain employs TRBV7-3 and TRBJ2-7; the match to TRBD2 covers 9 bases. With 1 base clipped from V and 3 bases from J, the junction kept 10 bases outside the gene matches. Germline V gene sequence: CDR1 SGHTA, CDR2 FQGTGA. CDR3 length: 17 residues.

J is TRBJ2-3 and V is TRBV5-1, with D perhaps matching TRBD1 (5 bases). The germline CDR1 and CDR2 sequences are SGHRS and YFSETQ. The CDR3 is 14 amino acids. The V and J ends lost 0 bases and 0 bases respectively, with 5 bases between them. CDR3 sequence reads: CASSLGGSTDTQYF. CDR3 nucleotide sequence: TGCGCCAGCAGCTTGGGGGGCAGCACAGATACGCAGTATTTT.

This clone is a singleton in its sample. V and J are TRBV6-5 and TRBJ1-4, with a tentative D call TRBD1 (5 bases). The germline V gene encodes CDR1 MNHEY and CDR2 SVGAGI. CDR3 length equals 15 residues. V gave up 0 bases and J gave up 11 bases, with 16 bases separating them. In DNA, the CDR3 is TGTGCCAGCAGTTACTCTACGCTTCCGGGGGGGAAACTGTTTTTT. Its protein product is CASSYSTLPGGKLFF.

The chain couples TRBV18 to TRBJ1-5; 9 bases match TRBD1. J lost 6 bases, V lost 3 bases, and 9 bases had no gene match. The germline CDR1 and CDR2 sequences are KGHSH and LQKENI. This CDR3 is 16 amino acids long. The CDR3: CASSPLTGGYGQPQHF. DNA for the CDR3: TGTGCCAGCTCACCGCTCACAGGGGGCTACGGTCAGCCCCAGCATTTT.

The chain carries TRBV28 and TRBJ1-1, with D possibly being TRBD1 (5 bases). Trimming took off 10 bases at V and 5 bases at J, with 11 bases between the two ends. Germline V gene sequence: CDR1 MDHEN, CDR2 SYDVKM. The length of the CDR3 is 11 residues. Written as DNA, the CDR3 is TGTGCCACGAATGGGGGGACTGAAGCTTTCTTT. This codes for CATNGGTEAFF.

The V gene is TRBV4-1, the J gene TRBJ2-1; 12 nucleotides match TRBD2. This CDR3 comprises 17 residues. Germline-derived CDR1 and CDR2 are MGHRA and YSYEKL. J was trimmed by 14 bases and V by 2 bases; bases with no gene match: 16. The CDR3 spells CASSQRISLAGGRREFF. The CDR3 DNA is TGCGCCAGCAGCCAAAGAATTTCGCTAGCGGGGGGGCGAAGGGAGTTCTTC.

This clone has a handful of counts. The chain has TRBV7-2 and TRBJ2-6; D is undetermined. CDR1 and CDR2 (germline): SGHTA, FQGNSA. With 8 bases removed from V and 0 bases from J, the gap between germline ends came to 11 bases. This CDR3 spans 15 amino acids. CDR3 nucleotides: TGTGCCAGCTCCCCCAGGTACTCTGGGGCCAACGTCCTGACTTTC. It is translated as CASSPRYSGANVLTF.

V gene TRBV6-5 combines with J gene TRBJ2-7; perhaps TRBD1 as D (5 bases). V gave up 4 bases and J gave up 2 bases, with 12 bases separating them. CDR1 and CDR2 (germline): MNHEY, SVGAGI. There are 14 residues in the CDR3. CDR3 protein: CASSLDSRTYEQYF. CDR3 sequence (DNA): TGTGCCAGCAGTTTAGACAGTAGAACCTACGAGCAGTACTTC.

The gene calls are TRBV5-1 and TRBJ2-1; 9 bases align to TRBD2. CDR1 is SGHRS and CDR2 is YFSETQ in the germline V gene. CDR3 length: 14 residues. The J segment lost 5 bases and the V segment lost 4 bases, leaving 4 bases of the junction unmatched. CDR3 nucleotides: TGCGCCAGCAGCCAAGCGGGGGGACACAATGAGCAGTTCTTC. It codes for CASSQAGGHNEQFF.

The CDR3 nucleotides read TGCAGCGGGGGGAGGCAGGGTAGATACACCTTC. Protein: CSGGRQGRYTF. The V call is TRBV29-1, the J call TRBJ1-2, with TRBD1 as a possible D gene (5 bases). The length of the CDR3 is 11 residues. V lost 7 bases and J lost 11, with 17 bases in between. CDR1 is SQVTM, CDR2 ANQGSEA, per germline.

This chain joins TRBV30 and TRBJ2-5, with 7 bases matching TRBD1. V shed 2 bases, J shed 2 bases, and the junction held 8 bases outside the gene matches. The CDR3 covers 15 residues. From germline, CDR1 is GTSNPN and CDR2 SVGIG (reference sequence). CDR3 DNA sequence: TGTGCCTGGAGTCGGTTAAGGGGACAGCAAGAGACCCAGTACTTC. Translating gives CAWSRLRGQQETQYF.

The chain links TRBV19 to TRBJ2-7, with TRBD1 matching 7 bases. Losses at the gene ends were 6 bases for V and 2 bases for J; bases not matched to a gene: 7. Germline lookup yields CDR1 LNHDA and CDR2 SQIVND (reference sequence). The CDR3 totals 14 residues. The CDR3 DNA follows: TGTGCCAGTAGCACGGGACAGCTTCCCTACGAGCAGTACTTC. Protein product: CASSTGQLPYEQYF.

The chain couples TRBV7-2 to TRBJ2-5; D is uncertain. V gave up 6 bases and J gave up 1 base, with 12 bases separating them. CDR1 SGHTA and CDR2 FQGNSA come from the germline V gene. CDR3 size: 14 residues. The CDR3 loop is CASRPIVAQETQYF. The DNA of the CDR3 is TGTGCCAGCAGACCCATAGTCGCCCAAGAGACCCAGTACTTC. Looking up the rest from reference TRBV7-2 and TRBJ2-5 gives the full variable domain: GAGVSQSPSNKVTEKGKDVELRCDPISGHTALYWYRQSLGQGLEFLIYFQGNSAPDKSGLPSDRFSAERTGGSVSTLTIQRTQQEDSAVYLCASRPIVAQETQYFGPGTRLLVL.

The chain couples TRBV10-3 to TRBJ2-7; 7 bases are a match to TRBD2. CDR1 ENHRY and CDR2 SYGVKD come from the germline V gene. The ends lost 3 bases at V and 4 bases at J; junction bases unmatched: 9. The CDR3 is 15 residues long. The chain's CDR3 is CAISDIGGRSYEQYF. DNA of the CDR3: TGTGCCATCAGTGATATCGGCGGGAGAAGTTACGAGCAGTACTTC.

The chain employs TRBV10-3 and TRBJ1-1; D uncertain. Germline CDR1 is ENHRY and CDR2 is SYGVKD. The CDR3 runs 13 residues. The V end was cut by 2 bases, the J end by 5 bases, with 9 bases between. CDR3 amino acids: CAISEAPSTEAFF. The DNA of the CDR3 is TGTGCCATCAGTGAGGCACCCAGTACTGAAGCTTTCTTT.

There are a few counts of this clone. The rearrangement links TRBV28 to TRBJ1-3; 8 positions match TRBD1. J lost 2 bases, V lost 6 bases, and 6 bases had no gene match. Germline assignment: CDR1 MDHEN and CDR2 SYDVKM. The CDR3 runs to 15 residues. CDR3 protein: CASRETGDAGNTIYF. The CDR3 nucleotides read TGTGCCAGCAGGGAGACAGGGGATGCTGGAAACACCATATATTTT.